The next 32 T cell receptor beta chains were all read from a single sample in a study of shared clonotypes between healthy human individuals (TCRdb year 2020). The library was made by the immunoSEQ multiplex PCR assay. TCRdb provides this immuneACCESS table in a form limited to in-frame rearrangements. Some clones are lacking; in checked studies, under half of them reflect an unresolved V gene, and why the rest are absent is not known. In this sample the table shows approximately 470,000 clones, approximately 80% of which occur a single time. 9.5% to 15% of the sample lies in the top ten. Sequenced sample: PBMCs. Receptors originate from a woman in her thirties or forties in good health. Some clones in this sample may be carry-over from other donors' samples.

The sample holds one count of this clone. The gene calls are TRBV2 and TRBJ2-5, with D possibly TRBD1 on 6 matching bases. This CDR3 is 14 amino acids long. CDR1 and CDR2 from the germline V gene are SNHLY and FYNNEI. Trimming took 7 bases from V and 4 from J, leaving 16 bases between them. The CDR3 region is CASISRQARETQYF. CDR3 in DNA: TGTGCCAGCATCTCCCGACAGGCGAGAGAGACCCAGTACTTC.

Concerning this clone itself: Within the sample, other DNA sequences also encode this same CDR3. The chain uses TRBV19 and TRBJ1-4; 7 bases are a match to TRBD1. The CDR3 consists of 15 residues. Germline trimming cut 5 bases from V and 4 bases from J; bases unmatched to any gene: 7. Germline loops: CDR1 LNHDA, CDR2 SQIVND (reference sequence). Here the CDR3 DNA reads TGTGCCAGTAGTCCCCGACAGGGAAGTAATGAAAAACTGTTTTTT. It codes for CASSPRQGSNEKLFF.

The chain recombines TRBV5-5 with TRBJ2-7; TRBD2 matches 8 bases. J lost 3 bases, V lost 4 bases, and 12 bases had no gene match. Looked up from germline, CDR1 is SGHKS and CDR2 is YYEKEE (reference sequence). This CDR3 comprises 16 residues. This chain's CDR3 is CASSPRGGITSYEQYF. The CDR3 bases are TGTGCCAGCAGCCCCCGGGGGGGGATAACTAGCTACGAGCAGTACTTC.

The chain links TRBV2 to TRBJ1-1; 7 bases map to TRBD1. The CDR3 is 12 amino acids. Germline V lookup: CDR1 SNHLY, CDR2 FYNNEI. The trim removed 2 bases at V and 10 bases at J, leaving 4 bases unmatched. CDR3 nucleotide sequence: TGTGCCAGCAGTGAACAGGGGGAAGTAGCTTTCTTT. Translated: CASSEQGEVAFF.

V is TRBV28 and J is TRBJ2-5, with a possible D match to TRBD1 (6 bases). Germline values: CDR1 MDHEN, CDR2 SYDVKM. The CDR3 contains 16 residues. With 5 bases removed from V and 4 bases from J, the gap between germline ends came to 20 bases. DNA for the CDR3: TGTGCCAGCAGTGAATGGTTGGGGGCGATTGGAGAGACCCAGTACTTC. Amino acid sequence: CASSEWLGAIGETQYF.

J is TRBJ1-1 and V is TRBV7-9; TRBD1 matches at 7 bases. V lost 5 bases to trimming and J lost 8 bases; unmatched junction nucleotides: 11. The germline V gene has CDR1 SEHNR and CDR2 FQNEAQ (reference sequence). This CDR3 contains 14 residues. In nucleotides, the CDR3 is TGTGCCAGCAGCATTGCTACAGGGGTCCCCGAAGCTTTCTTT. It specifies CASSIATGVPEAFF.

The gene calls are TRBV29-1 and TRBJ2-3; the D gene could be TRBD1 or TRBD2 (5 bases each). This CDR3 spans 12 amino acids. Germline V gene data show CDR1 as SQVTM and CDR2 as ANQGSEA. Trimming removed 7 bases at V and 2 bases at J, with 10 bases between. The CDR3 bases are TGCAGCGGTAGGGACCACACAGATACGCAGTATTTT. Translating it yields CSGRDHTDTQYF.

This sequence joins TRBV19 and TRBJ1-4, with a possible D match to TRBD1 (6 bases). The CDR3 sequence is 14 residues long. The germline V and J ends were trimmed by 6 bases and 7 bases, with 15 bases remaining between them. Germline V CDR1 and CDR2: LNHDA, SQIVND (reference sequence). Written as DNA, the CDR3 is TGTGCCAGTAGCAACAGGGTTGGCCTTGAAAAACTGTTTTTT. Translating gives CASSNRVGLEKLFF.

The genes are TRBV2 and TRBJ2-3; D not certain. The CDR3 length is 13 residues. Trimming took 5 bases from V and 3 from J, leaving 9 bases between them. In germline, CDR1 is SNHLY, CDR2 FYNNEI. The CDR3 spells CASSQVGTDTQYF. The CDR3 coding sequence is TGTGCCAGCAGTCAAGTCGGGACAGATACGCAGTATTTT.

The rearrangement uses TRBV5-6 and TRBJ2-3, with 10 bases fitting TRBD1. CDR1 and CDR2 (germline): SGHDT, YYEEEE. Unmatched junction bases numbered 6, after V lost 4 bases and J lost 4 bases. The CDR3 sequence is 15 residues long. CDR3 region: CASSGDRGNPDTQYF. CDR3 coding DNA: TGTGCCAGCAGCGGGGACAGGGGAAACCCAGATACGCAGTATTTT.

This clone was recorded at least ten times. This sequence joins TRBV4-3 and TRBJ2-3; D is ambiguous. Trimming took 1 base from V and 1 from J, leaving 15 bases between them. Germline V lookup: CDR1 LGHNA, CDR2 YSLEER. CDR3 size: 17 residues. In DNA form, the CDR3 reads TGCGCCAGCAGCCAAGGCATCCGCGGCCAAGGCACAGATACGCAGTATTTT. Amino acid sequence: CASSQGIRGQGTDTQYF.

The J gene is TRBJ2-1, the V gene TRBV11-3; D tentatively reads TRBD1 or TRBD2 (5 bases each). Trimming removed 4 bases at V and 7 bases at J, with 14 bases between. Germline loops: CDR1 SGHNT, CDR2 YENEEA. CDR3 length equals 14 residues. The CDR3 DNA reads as TGTGCCAGCAGCTCCGGGTCTTGGGGGAATGAGCAGTTCTTC. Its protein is CASSSGSWGNEQFF.

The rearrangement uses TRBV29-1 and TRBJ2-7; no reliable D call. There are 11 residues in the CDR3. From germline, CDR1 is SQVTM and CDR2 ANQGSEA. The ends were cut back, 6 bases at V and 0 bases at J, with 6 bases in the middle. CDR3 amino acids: CSVRSSYEQYF. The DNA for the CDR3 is TGCAGCGTGAGAAGCTCCTACGAGCAGTACTTC.

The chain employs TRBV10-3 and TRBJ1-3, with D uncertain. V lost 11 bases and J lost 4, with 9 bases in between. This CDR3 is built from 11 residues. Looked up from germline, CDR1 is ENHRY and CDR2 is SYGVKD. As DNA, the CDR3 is TGTGCCTCTCTCGGGGGAAACACCATATATTTT. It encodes CASLGGNTIYF.

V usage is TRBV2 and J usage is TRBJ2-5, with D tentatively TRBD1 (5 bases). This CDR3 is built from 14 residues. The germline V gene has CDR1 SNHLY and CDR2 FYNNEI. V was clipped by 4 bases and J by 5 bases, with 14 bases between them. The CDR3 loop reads CASSGNSRAETQYF. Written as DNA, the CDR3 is TGTGCCAGCAGTGGGAATTCCAGGGCCGAGACCCAGTACTTC.

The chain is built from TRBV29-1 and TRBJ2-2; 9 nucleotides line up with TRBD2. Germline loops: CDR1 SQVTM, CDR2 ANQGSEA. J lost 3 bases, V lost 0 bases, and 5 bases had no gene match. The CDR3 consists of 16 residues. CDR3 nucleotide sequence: TGCAGCGTTGAAGATCATATAGCGGGAGACACCGGGGAGCTGTTTTTT. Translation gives CSVEDHIAGDTGELFF.

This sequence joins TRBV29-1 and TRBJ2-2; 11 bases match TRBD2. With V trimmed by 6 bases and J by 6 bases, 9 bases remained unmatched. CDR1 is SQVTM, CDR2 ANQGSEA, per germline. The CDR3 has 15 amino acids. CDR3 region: CSVAIAGGPAGELFF. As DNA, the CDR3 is TGCAGCGTAGCTATAGCGGGAGGGCCTGCCGGGGAGCTGTTTTTT.

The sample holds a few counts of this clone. The CDR3 region is CASSARTSGHNEQFF. DNA of the CDR3: TGTGCCAGCAGCGCCCGGACTAGCGGCCACAATGAGCAGTTCTTC. The chain is built from TRBV7-9 and TRBJ2-1, with 10 bases fitting TRBD2. J gave up 5 bases and V 5 bases, and 6 bases lay outside the gene matches. The CDR3 length is 15 residues. CDR1 SEHNR and CDR2 FQNEAQ come from the germline V gene (reference sequence).

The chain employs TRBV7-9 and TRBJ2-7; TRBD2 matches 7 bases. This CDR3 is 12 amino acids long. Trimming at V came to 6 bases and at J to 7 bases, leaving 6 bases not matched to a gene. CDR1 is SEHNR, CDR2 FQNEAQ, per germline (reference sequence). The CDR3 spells CASSEGGWEQYF. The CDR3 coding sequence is TGTGCCAGCAGTGAGGGAGGGTGGGAGCAGTACTTC.

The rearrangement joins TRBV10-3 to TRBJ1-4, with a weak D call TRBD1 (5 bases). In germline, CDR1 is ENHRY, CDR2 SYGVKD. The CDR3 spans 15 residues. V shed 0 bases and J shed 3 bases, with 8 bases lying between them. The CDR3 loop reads CAISESGRPNEKLFF. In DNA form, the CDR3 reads TGTGCCATCAGTGAGTCGGGACGGCCTAATGAAAAACTGTTTTTT.

The CDR3 loop reads CASSPRLAGVLNEQFF. CDR3 in DNA: TGTGCCAGCAGTCCCCGACTAGCGGGAGTGTTGAATGAGCAGTTCTTC. The chain recombines TRBV28 with TRBJ2-1; 12 bases are a match to TRBD2. This CDR3 is built from 16 residues. J was trimmed by 7 bases and V by 5 bases; bases with no gene match: 9. CDR1 is MDHEN and CDR2 is SYDVKM in the germline V gene.

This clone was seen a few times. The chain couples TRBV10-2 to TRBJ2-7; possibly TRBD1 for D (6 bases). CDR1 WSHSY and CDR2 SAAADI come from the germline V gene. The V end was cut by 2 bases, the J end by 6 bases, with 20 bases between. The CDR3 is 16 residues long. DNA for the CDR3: TGCGCCAGCAGTGAGCTGACAGGTGGGGGCCCGCGCGAGCAGTACTTC. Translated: CASSELTGGGPREQYF.

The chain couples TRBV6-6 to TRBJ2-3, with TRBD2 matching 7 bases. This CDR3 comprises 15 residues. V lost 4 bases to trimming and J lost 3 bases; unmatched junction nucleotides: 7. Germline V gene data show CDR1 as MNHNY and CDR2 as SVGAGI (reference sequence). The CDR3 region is CASSSRDGGTDTQYF. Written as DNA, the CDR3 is TGTGCCAGCAGTTCCCGGGACGGGGGGACAGATACGCAGTATTTT.

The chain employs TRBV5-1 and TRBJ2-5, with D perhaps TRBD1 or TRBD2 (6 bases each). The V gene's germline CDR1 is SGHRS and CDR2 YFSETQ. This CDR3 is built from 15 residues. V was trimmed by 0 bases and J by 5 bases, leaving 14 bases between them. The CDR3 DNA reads TGCGCCAGCAGCTTGGATTGGCAGGGGAGGGAGACCCAGTACTTC. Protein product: CASSLDWQGRETQYF.

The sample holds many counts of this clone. The DNA of the CDR3 is TGTGCCAGCAGCACCAACACAGATACGCAGTATTTT. It encodes CASSTNTDTQYF. This chain connects TRBV9 to TRBJ2-3; D unresolved. V was cut by 4 bases and J by 2 bases, with 5 bases left in between. Germline V gene data show CDR1 as SGDLS and CDR2 as YYNGEE. The CDR3 totals 12 residues.

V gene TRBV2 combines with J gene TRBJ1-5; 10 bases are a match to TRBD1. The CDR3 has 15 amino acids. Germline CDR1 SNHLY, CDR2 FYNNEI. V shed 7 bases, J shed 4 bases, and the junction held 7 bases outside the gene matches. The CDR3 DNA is TGTGCCAGCACCACCGGGACAGGGGTAAATCAGCCCCAGCATTTT. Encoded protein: CASTTGTGVNQPQHF.

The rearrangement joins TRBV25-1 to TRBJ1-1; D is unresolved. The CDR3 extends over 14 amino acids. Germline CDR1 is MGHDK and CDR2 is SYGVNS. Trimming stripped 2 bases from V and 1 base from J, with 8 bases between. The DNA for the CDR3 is TGTGCCAGCAGTGAAATCAGTTCGAACACTGAAGCTTTCTTT. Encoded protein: CASSEISSNTEAFF.

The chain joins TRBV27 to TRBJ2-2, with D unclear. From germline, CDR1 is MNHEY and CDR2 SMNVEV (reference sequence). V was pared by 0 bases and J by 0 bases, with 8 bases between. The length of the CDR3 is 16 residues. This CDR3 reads CASSLSARPNTGELFF. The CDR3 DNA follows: TGTGCCAGCAGTTTATCGGCCAGACCGAACACCGGGGAGCTGTTTTTT.

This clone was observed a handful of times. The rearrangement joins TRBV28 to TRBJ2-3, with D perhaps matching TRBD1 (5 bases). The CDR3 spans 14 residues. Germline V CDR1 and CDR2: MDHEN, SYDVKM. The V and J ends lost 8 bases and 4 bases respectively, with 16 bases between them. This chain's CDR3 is CASARRGKADTQYF. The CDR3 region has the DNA TGTGCCAGCGCCCGAAGGGGTAAAGCAGATACGCAGTATTTT.

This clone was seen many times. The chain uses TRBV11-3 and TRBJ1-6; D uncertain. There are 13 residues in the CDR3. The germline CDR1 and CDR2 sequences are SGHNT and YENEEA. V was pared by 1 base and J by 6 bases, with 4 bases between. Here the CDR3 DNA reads TGTGCCAGCAGCTTAGGCGGTAATTCACCCCTCCACTTT. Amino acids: CASSLGGNSPLHF.

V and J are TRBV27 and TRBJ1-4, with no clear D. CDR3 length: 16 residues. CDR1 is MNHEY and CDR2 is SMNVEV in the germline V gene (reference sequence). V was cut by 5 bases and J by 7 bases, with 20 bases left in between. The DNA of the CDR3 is TGTGCCAGCAGTCCAACCGCCTGGTATGTGTCTGAAAAACTGTTTTTT. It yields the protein CASSPTAWYVSEKLFF.

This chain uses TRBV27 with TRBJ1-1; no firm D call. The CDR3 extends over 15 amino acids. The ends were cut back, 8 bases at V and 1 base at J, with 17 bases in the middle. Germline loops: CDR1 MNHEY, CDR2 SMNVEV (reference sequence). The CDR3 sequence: CASGPLISTNTEAFF. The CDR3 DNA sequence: TGTGCCAGCGGACCCCTTATAAGTACGAACACTGAAGCTTTCTTT.